This T cell receptor (beta chain) was recovered during a study of blood T cell repertoires in COVID-19. At the level of the study: Some COVID-19 samples were acute and others convalescent; all came from the United States, Italy and Spain.

The CDR3 runs 16 residues. Germline CDR1 and CDR2: LNHDA and SQIVND (reference sequence). Trimming took 3 bases from V and 5 from J; bases not matched to a gene: 7. Authors' data handling: Quantification of nucleated cells was approximated via reference gene primer amplification. Sequenced by immunoSEQ multiplex PCR; TCRdb stores in-frame clones only, minus some. V and J calls plus clone size are reproduced from that table; the DNA served to infer D and trimming. In the table there are hundreds of thousands of clones, more than 75% of which are singletons. This clonotype was obtained from a man aged 25-40 years who had recovered from COVID-19. V and J are TRBV19 and TRBJ2-5; 12 positions match TRBD2. Sequenced sample: PBMCs or T cells enriched from blood (not recorded which). This CDR3 is CASSIPGLAGRETQYF. CDR3 DNA sequence: TGTGCCAGTAGTATTCCCGGACTAGCGGGGAGGGAGACCCAGTACTTC.